One and the same sample provided the 21 T cell receptor beta chains below, sequenced in a study of early T cells in non-severe SARS-CoV-2 infection. From the 5' RACE reads, TCRdb called clonotypes with MiXCR, one entry per CDR3 protein. Of 80,000 to 100,000 distinct CDR3 sequences detected, 13% to 15% appear once; the ten largest clones hold around 5.8%. The sequencing sample was made of whole blood. These receptors were taken from an adult who was a healthcare worker with PCR-confirmed SARS-CoV-2 infection or an uninfected control (not recorded which).

CDR3 residues: CSVGRASRGTQYF. CDR3 coding DNA: TGCAGCGTTGGCAGGGCGAGTAGGGGGACCCAGTACTTC. This chain joins TRBV29-1 and TRBJ2-5; perhaps TRBD1 as D (5 bases). CDR3 size: 13 residues. Germline V CDR1 and CDR2: SQVTM, ANQGSEA. V was trimmed by 4 bases and J by 7 bases, leaving 16 bases between them.

The genes are TRBV12-3 or TRBV12-4 and TRBJ2-7; possibly TRBD2 for D (5 bases). V lost 2 bases and J 3 bases, leaving 11 bases between the germline ends. The CDR3 totals 14 residues. Written as DNA, the CDR3 is TGTGCCAGCAGTTTACAGCTAGCCGGCTACGAGCAGTACTTC. It is translated as CASSLQLAGYEQYF.

This clonotype was seen at least ten times. This chain joins TRBV29-1 and TRBJ1-2, with 8 bases matching TRBD1. CDR1 is SQVTM and CDR2 is ANQGSEA in the germline V gene. This CDR3 region has 15 residues. The V and J ends lost 5 bases and 4 bases, in that order; junction bases with no gene match: 12. The CDR3 nucleotides read TGCAGCGTTCATATTGTCGGACAGGGCCCCTATGGCTACACCTTC. Encoded protein: CSVHIVGQGPYGYTF.

There are many counts of this clonotype. This rearrangement joins TRBV7-2 to TRBJ2-3, with D unresolved. Germline V lookup: CDR1 SGHTA, CDR2 FQGNSA. V lost 3 bases and J lost 5, with 9 bases in between. The CDR3 runs to 13 residues. The CDR3 here is CASSFAFGDTQYF. The CDR3, as DNA: TGTGCCAGCAGCTTCGCATTTGGAGATACGCAGTATTTT.

This clonotype has a handful of counts. The V call is TRBV7-9, the J call TRBJ2-1; D might be TRBD1 or TRBD2, each matching 6 bases. V lost 5 bases, J lost 7 bases, and 15 bases lay in between. The germline CDR1 and CDR2 sequences are SEHNR and FQNEAQ (reference sequence). This CDR3 region has 14 residues. As DNA, the CDR3 is TGTGCCAGCAGCCGTGGGGGGCGCGGGAATGAGCAGTTCTTC. Residues: CASSRGGRGNEQFF.

Written as DNA, the CDR3 is TGTGCCAGCAGTTTTAACCGACTAGCGGGGGATGAGCAGTTCTTC. Translated, it gives CASSFNRLAGDEQFF. The chain employs TRBV6-1 and TRBJ2-1; 12 bases align to TRBD2. V lost 5 bases and J lost 8; bases outside the gene matches: 7. The CDR3 sequence is 15 residues long. Looked up from germline, CDR1 is MNHNS and CDR2 is SASEGT.

Ten or more counts support this clonotype. The chain is built from TRBV7-9 and TRBJ2-1, with no clear D. Per germline, CDR1 SEHNR and CDR2 FQNEAQ (reference sequence). V shed 6 bases and J shed 2 bases, with 11 bases lying between them. CDR3 size: 14 residues. This CDR3 reads CASSKPRTYNEQFF. In DNA form, the CDR3 reads TGTGCCAGCAGTAAACCCAGGACCTACAATGAGCAGTTCTTC.

The chain is built from TRBV7-9 and TRBJ2-7; D uncertain. The CDR3 loop spans 12 amino acids. Germline CDR1 and CDR2: SEHNR and FQNEAQ (reference sequence). Trimming pared 6 bases from V and 3 bases from J, leaving 9 bases between. The CDR3 region is CASRAIFYEQYF. CDR3 nucleotides: TGTGCCAGCAGAGCGATCTTCTACGAGCAGTACTTC.

The genes are TRBV7-9 and TRBJ1-1; 8 bases are shared with TRBD1. This CDR3 region has 15 residues. Germline assignment: CDR1 SEHNR and CDR2 FQNEAQ (reference sequence). V gave up 3 bases and J gave up 3 bases; unmatched junction bases: 6. CDR3 amino acids: CASSFPGQVDTEAFF. In DNA, the CDR3 is TGTGCCAGCAGCTTTCCGGGACAGGTGGACACTGAAGCTTTCTTT.

V usage is TRBV7-2 and J usage is TRBJ1-1; D gene ambiguous. CDR1 and CDR2 (germline): SGHTA, FQGNSA. This CDR3 has 15 amino acids. V was clipped by 5 bases and J by 0 bases, with 13 bases between them. The CDR3 DNA follows: TGTGCCAGCAGCCAATCGGCTCCAATGAACACTGAAGCTTTCTTT. Its protein product is CASSQSAPMNTEAFF.

This clonotype has just a few counts. This sequence joins TRBV28 and TRBJ2-7; D perhaps matches TRBD2 (6 bases). V was pared by 2 bases and J by 1 base, with 12 bases between. Germline assignment: CDR1 MDHEN and CDR2 SYDVKM. The CDR3 is 15 residues long. The CDR3, as DNA: TGTGCCAGCAGTTTAACGGGGGTTGGGTCCTACGAGCAGTACTTC. As protein: CASSLTGVGSYEQYF.

This clonotype has at least ten counts. This chain uses TRBV12-3 or TRBV12-4 with TRBJ1-1; D might be TRBD1 (5 bases). The germline V and J ends were trimmed by 3 bases and 2 bases, with 10 bases remaining between them. This CDR3 is 14 amino acids long. The CDR3 nucleotides are TGTGCCAGCAGTTTCCAGGGTGGAAACACTGAAGCTTTCTTT. Protein product: CASSFQGGNTEAFF.

This chain links TRBV28 with TRBJ1-4; D gene uncertain. Trimming pared 7 bases from V and 3 bases from J, leaving 12 bases between. The germline V gene has CDR1 MDHEN and CDR2 SYDVKM. This CDR3 region has 14 residues. DNA of the CDR3: TGTGCCAGCATGACGGGCGGCTCTAATGAAAAACTGTTTTTT. Residues: CASMTGGSNEKLFF.

This clonotype turned up a few times. The V and J genes are TRBV19 and TRBJ2-2, with TRBD2 matching over 9 bases. Looked up from germline, CDR1 is LNHDA and CDR2 is SQIVND (reference sequence). J lost 3 bases, V lost 3 bases, and 8 bases had no gene match. The CDR3 runs to 17 residues. In nucleotides, the CDR3 is TGTGCCAGTAGTATCTCGTTGAGCGGGGGGTACACCGGGGAGCTGTTTTTT. This gives the protein CASSISLSGGYTGELFF.

This clonotype was seen a few times. In DNA, the CDR3 is TGCAGCGTTGCCGGACAGGCGAACTATGGCTACACCTTC. This encodes CSVAGQANYGYTF. The chain is built from TRBV29-1 and TRBJ1-2; TRBD1 matches at 7 bases. In germline, CDR1 is SQVTM, CDR2 ANQGSEA. Germline trimming cut 4 bases from V and 2 bases from J; bases unmatched to any gene: 4. This CDR3 is built from 13 residues. The full variable domain, rest sourced from reference TRBV29-1 and TRBJ1-2, is SAVISQKPSRDICQRGTSLTIQCQVDSQVTMMFWYRQQPGQSLTLIATANQGSEATYESGFVIDKFPISRPNLTFSTLTVSNMSPEDSSIYLCSVAGQANYGYTFGSGTRLTVV.

On this clonotype: This may be a read error, as it is one base from a much larger clone. The CDR3 region has the DNA TGTGCCAGCAGCTTCAGGCAAGGTGCTGGGGCCTACGTCCTGACTTTC. It translates to CASSFRQGAGAYVLTF. J is TRBJ2-6 and V is TRBV7-9; D may be TRBD1 (5 bases). Per the germline V gene, CDR1 is SEHNR and CDR2 is FQNEAQ (reference sequence). The CDR3 is 16 amino acids.

This clonotype was found a few times. The chain uses TRBV15 and TRBJ1-2; D not certain. The V gene lost 0 bases and the J gene lost 5 bases, with 10 bases spanning the gap. The CDR3 loop spans 14 amino acids. Germline CDR1 is LNHNV and CDR2 is YYDKDF (reference sequence). The CDR3 DNA is TGTGCCACCAGCAGAGAAGGAGGGCATTATGGCTACACCTTC. This encodes CATSREGGHYGYTF.

This clonotype was seen a handful of times. The J gene is TRBJ2-2, the V gene TRBV21-1; the table calls TRBD1, which could not be checked here. TRBV21-1 constitutes a pseudogene. The CDR3 has 16 amino acids. CDR3 in amino acids: CASSKGGQANTGELFF. In DNA form, the CDR3 reads TGTGCCAGCAGCAAAGGGGGACAGGCGAACACCGGGGAGCTGTTTTTT.

The sample holds many counts of this clonotype. The rearrangement uses TRBV9 and TRBJ2-7, with TRBD1 identical over 7 bases. Losses at the gene ends were 4 bases for V and 2 bases for J; bases not matched to a gene: 9. The germline gives CDR1 SGDLS, CDR2 YYNGEE. CDR3 length: 15 residues. In DNA form, the CDR3 reads TGTGCCAGCAGCTCGCCCCGGGACAGAGCCTACGAGCAGTACTTC. This sequence encodes CASSSPRDRAYEQYF.

The chain recombines TRBV29-1 with TRBJ2-1; D unresolved. This CDR3 comprises 14 residues. Germline CDR1 reads SQVTM; CDR2 reads ANQGSEA. V lost 1 base, J lost 2 bases, and 9 bases lay in between. CDR3 sequence reads: CSVEGIRPYNEQFF. The CDR3 DNA reads TGCAGCGTTGAAGGAATCCGGCCCTACAATGAGCAGTTCTTC.

This clonotype occurred a few times. The rearrangement uses TRBV9 and TRBJ2-3; 9 bases line up with TRBD1. Germline V gene data show CDR1 as SGDLS and CDR2 as YYNGEE. J lost 4 bases, V lost 3 bases, and 9 bases had no gene match. The CDR3 consists of 16 residues. CDR3 nucleotide sequence: TGTGCCAGCAGCGGGAGACAGGGGGGTTCCCCAGATACGCAGTATTTT. It encodes CASSGRQGGSPDTQYF.